These 21 T cell receptor beta chains originate from one sample sequenced in a study of blood T cell repertoires in COVID-19. Method: immunoSEQ multiplex PCR; TCRdb's copy keeps in-frame clones and lacks some. The repertoire consists of 250,000 to 300,000 clones, with approximately 90% occurring once and the leading ten covering 1.2%. Sequenced material: PBMCs or T cells enriched from blood (not recorded which). These receptors all stem from a human donor in a cohort exposed to, infected with or recovered from COVID-19 (not recorded which). The donor label of this sample is uncertain.

This chain connects TRBV14 to TRBJ2-7, with D possibly being TRBD1 (6 bases). This CDR3 is 16 amino acids long. V was clipped by 1 base and J by 2 bases, with 15 bases between them. CDR1 SGHDN and CDR2 FVKESK come from the germline V gene. In DNA, the CDR3 is TGTGCCAGCAGCCAAGTGGTTGCCAGGGGAACCTACGAGCAGTACTTC. Translation: CASSQVVARGTYEQYF.

This chain uses TRBV5-4 with TRBJ1-2; D uncertain. The CDR3 has 14 amino acids. Germline CDR1 is SGHNT and CDR2 is YYREEE (reference sequence). Trimming shortened V by 0 bases and J by 1 base, and 7 bases separated the two germline ends. The DNA of the CDR3 is TGTGCCAGCAGCTTGGACGGACTTAACTATGGCTACACCTTC. This gives the protein CASSLDGLNYGYTF.

The chain uses TRBV7-2 and TRBJ1-3; maybe TRBD1 (5 bases). CDR1 is SGHTA and CDR2 is FQGNSA in the germline V gene. The V and J ends lost 1 base and 2 bases respectively, with 9 bases between them. The CDR3 has 15 residues. The CDR3 loop is CASSLGQGPGNTIYF. The CDR3 nucleotides are TGTGCCAGCAGCTTAGGCCAGGGCCCTGGAAACACCATATATTTT. Complete variable domain (other parts from reference TRBV7-2 and TRBJ1-3): GAGVSQSPSNKVTEKGKDVELRCDPISGHTALYWYRQSLGQGLEFLIYFQGNSAPDKSGLPSDRFSAERTGGSVSTLTIQRTQQEDSAVYLCASSLGQGPGNTIYFGEGSWLTVV.

This clone was seen more than once but under ten times. This chain connects TRBV6-2 or TRBV6-3 to TRBJ1-1; 7 bases line up with TRBD1. The V segment lost 6 bases and the J segment 5 bases; nucleotides outside the gene matches: 9. Germline V gives CDR1 MNHEY, CDR2 SVGEGT. The CDR3 sequence is 14 residues long. Written as DNA, the CDR3 is TGTGCCAGCAGCAAGGGACAGCCAGGGACTGAAGCTTTCTTT. Protein product: CASSKGQPGTEAFF.

The CDR3 sequence is CASKQGVGPDTQYF. In DNA form, the CDR3 reads TGTGCCAGTAAGCAGGGTGTCGGACCAGATACGCAGTATTTT. The chain couples TRBV19 to TRBJ2-3; possibly TRBD1 for D (5 bases). CDR1 and CDR2 (germline): LNHDA, SQIVND (reference sequence). The ends were cut back, 7 bases at V and 4 bases at J, with 15 bases in the middle. The CDR3 has 14 residues.

As regards this clone: Other DNA sequences in this sample translate to the same CDR3. This chain links TRBV6-2 or TRBV6-3 with TRBJ2-5; no definite D call. CDR1 MNHEY and CDR2 SVGEGT come from the germline V gene. V lost 5 bases and J 3 bases, leaving 4 bases between the germline ends. CDR3 length: 11 residues. CDR3 in amino acids: CASSLKETQYF. CDR3 nucleotide sequence: TGTGCCAGCAGTCTTAAAGAGACCCAGTACTTC.

This rearrangement joins TRBV6-2 or TRBV6-3 to TRBJ2-4; D is possibly TRBD1 (8 bases). V was trimmed by 1 base and J by 3 bases, leaving 19 bases between them. Germline CDR1 and CDR2: MNHEY and SVGEGT. The CDR3 is made up of 18 amino acids. The CDR3 DNA reads as TGTGCCAGCAGTTACTATTCTTTGGACAGGGAGGGCAAAAACATTCAGTACTTC. Translation: CASSYYSLDREGKNIQYF.

J is TRBJ2-7 and V is TRBV7-3; D possibly corresponds to TRBD2 (6 bases). The CDR3 sequence is 16 residues long. Deletions cut 4 bases from V and 1 base from J, with 17 bases between. Germline V lookup: CDR1 SGHTA, CDR2 FQGTGA. CDR3 nucleotide sequence: TGTGCCAGCAGCTCGGTACAACGCCGGGGGTCCTACGAGCAGTACTTC. It specifies CASSSVQRRGSYEQYF.

The chain has TRBV5-6 and TRBJ1-5, with 8 bases lining up with TRBD1. Germline CDR1 SGHDT, CDR2 YYEEEE. The CDR3 totals 15 residues. Germline trimming cut 4 bases from V and 1 base from J; bases unmatched to any gene: 4. CDR3 nucleotides: TGTGCCAGCAGCCTTAGGGACAGGAGCAATCAGCCCCAGCATTTT. This gives the protein CASSLRDRSNQPQHF. Filled out from reference TRBV5-6 and TRBJ1-5, the complete variable domain reads DAGVTQSPTHLIKTRGQQVTLRCSPKSGHDTVSWYQQALGQGPQFIFQYYEEEERQRGNFPDRFSGHQFPNYSSELNVNALLLGDSALYLCASSLRDRSNQPQHFGDGTRLSIL.

The chain joins TRBV5-1 to TRBJ1-1; D is possibly TRBD1 (6 bases). The CDR3 extends over 13 amino acids. Per germline, CDR1 SGHRS and CDR2 YFSETQ. The V gene lost 3 bases and the J gene lost 1 base, with 7 bases spanning the gap. In DNA, the CDR3 is TGCGCCAGCAGCTGGGACAAGAACACTGAAGCTTTCTTT. Residues: CASSWDKNTEAFF.

This sequence joins TRBV7-9 and TRBJ2-3, with D tentatively TRBD2 (5 bases). The CDR3 is 15 residues long. Trimming pared 5 bases from V and 2 bases from J, leaving 14 bases between. The V gene's germline CDR1 is SEHNR and CDR2 FQNEAQ (reference sequence). The CDR3 sequence is CASSPAAHSTDTQYF. CDR3 DNA: TGTGCCAGCAGCCCAGCGGCCCATTCCACAGATACGCAGTATTTT.

The V gene is TRBV10-2, the J gene TRBJ1-6; D gene unclear. CDR1 and CDR2 (germline): WSHSY, SAAADI. Trimming left V 7 bases short and J 3 bases short, with 10 bases between. There are 14 residues in the CDR3. Written as DNA, the CDR3 is TGCGCCAGCAAGTTCCAGGACTATAATTCACCCCTCCACTTT. Translating gives CASKFQDYNSPLHF.

This clone came up once. This chain joins TRBV14 and TRBJ2-7; D is unresolved. The V end lost 1 base, the J end lost 5 bases, and 9 bases lay between the germline ends. Per germline, CDR1 SGHDN and CDR2 FVKESK. CDR3 length: 13 amino acids. CDR3: CASSQGSNHEQYF. The CDR3 coding sequence is TGTGCCAGCAGCCAAGGCAGTAACCACGAGCAGTACTTC.

This sequence joins TRBV7-8 and TRBJ2-5; 7 bases map to TRBD2. V shed 2 bases, J shed 0 bases, and the junction held 6 bases outside the gene matches. This CDR3 has 16 residues. Germline V CDR1 and CDR2: SGHVS, FQNEAQ. CDR3 coding DNA: TGTGCCAGCAGCTTAAAGTGGGGGGGTTACCAAGAGACCCAGTACTTC. This codes for CASSLKWGGYQETQYF. The full variable domain, rest sourced from reference TRBV7-8 and TRBJ2-5, is GAGVSQSPRYKVAKRGQDVALRCDPISGHVSLFWYQQALGQGPEFLTYFQNEAQLDKSGLPSDRFFAERPEGSVSTLKIQRTQQEDSAVYLCASSLKWGGYQETQYFGPGTRLLVL.

This clone is a singleton in its sample. The CDR3 DNA follows: TGTGCCACCCGAAGGGGGCTAGAGGGGGAGCAGTTCTTC. Its translation is CATRRGLEGEQFF. The rearrangement links TRBV15 to TRBJ2-1; 7 bases align to TRBD1. V lost 8 bases, J lost 10 bases, and 11 bases stayed unmatched. Germline values: CDR1 LNHNV, CDR2 YYDKDF (reference sequence). The CDR3 is 13 amino acids.

In its sample, this clone was seen once. This chain uses TRBV5-1 with TRBJ2-3; the match to TRBD2 covers 7 bases. Germline V CDR1 and CDR2: SGHRS, YFSETQ. There are 17 residues in the CDR3. The V gene end was trimmed by 0 bases and the J gene end by 2 bases; junction bases not matched to a gene: 9. CDR3 residues: CASSLGSGGHDTDTQYF. The CDR3 DNA reads as TGCGCCAGCAGCTTGGGATCGGGGGGTCATGACACAGATACGCAGTATTTT. Drawing the rest from reference TRBV5-1 and TRBJ2-3, the complete variable domain is KAGVTQTPRYLIKTRGQQVTLSCSPISGHRSVSWYQQTPGQGLQFLFEYFSETQRNKGNFPGRFSGRQFSNSRSEMNVSTLELGDSALYLCASSLGSGGHDTDTQYFGPGTRLTVL.

With respect to this clone: This sample also contains other DNA sequences that code for the same CDR3. The chain has TRBV4-1 and TRBJ1-2; a possible D gene is TRBD1 (5 bases). V was trimmed by 5 bases and J by 3 bases, leaving 19 bases between them. This CDR3 contains 16 residues. Germline-derived CDR1 and CDR2 are MGHRA and YSYEKL. In DNA form, the CDR3 reads TGCGCCAGCAGCGAACCCCCAGGGAGGGGCGACTATGGCTACACCTTC. Its protein product is CASSEPPGRGDYGYTF.

The rearrangement joins TRBV3-1 (or the pseudogene TRBV3-2) to TRBJ2-3; 10 bases line up with TRBD2. CDR1 LGHDT and CDR2 YNNKEL come from the germline V gene (reference sequence). V dropped 4 bases and J dropped 2; count of bases not matched to a gene: 3. The CDR3 spans 15 residues. The CDR3 here is CASSPSGGATDTQYF. In nucleotides, the CDR3 is TGTGCCAGCAGCCCAAGCGGGGGGGCCACAGATACGCAGTATTTT.

This chain links TRBV5-4 with TRBJ1-4; 10 bases map to TRBD1. The CDR3 is 14 amino acids. Losses at the gene ends were 3 bases for V and 12 bases for J; bases not matched to a gene: 8. Per germline, CDR1 SGHNT and CDR2 YYREEE (reference sequence). The CDR3 coding sequence is TGTGCCAGCAGCTCCACCGGGACAGGGGAGGAACTGTTTTTT. Its protein product is CASSSTGTGEELFF.

The chain uses TRBV3-1 (or the pseudogene TRBV3-2) and TRBJ1-2, with a tentative D call TRBD1 (6 bases). The germline gives CDR1 LGHDT, CDR2 YNNKEL (reference sequence). V lost 0 bases and J 8 bases, leaving 13 bases between the germline ends. This CDR3 is built from 14 residues. The CDR3 region is CASSQEAAGAGYTF. The CDR3 coding sequence is TGTGCCAGCAGCCAAGAGGCGGCAGGGGCGGGCTACACCTTC.

This rearrangement joins TRBV29-1 to TRBJ2-3; D unclear. The CDR3 totals 12 residues. The V end lost 3 bases, the J end lost 2 bases, and 6 bases lay between the germline ends. CDR1 is SQVTM, CDR2 ANQGSEA, per germline. The CDR3, as DNA: TGCAGCGTTGACAGGAACACAGATACGCAGTATTTT. This gives the protein CSVDRNTDTQYF.